A single sample gave rise to the 22 T cell receptor beta chains below, sequenced in a study of shared clonotypes between healthy human individuals (dated by TCRdb to the early 2020s). CD8 naive samples were CD45RO-negative cells positively selected for CCR7, giving a CD45RA+CCR7+ population that excluded TemRA cells. Receptors were amplified or captured by the immunoSEQ multiplex PCR assay. TCRdb carries this immuneACCESS record with in-frame sequences only. Its versions omit some clonotypes, under half of them owing to an unresolved V gene in the studies checked, with the rest unexplained. The sample records hundreds of thousands of clones, around 96% of which are singletons. About 0.11% of the sample is in the top ten clones. The sample was naive CD8+ T cells sorted from blood. The cell subset or site tag for this specimen amounts to: CD45RA+CCR7+. The receptor set was obtained from a woman between 25 and 40 years old in good health.

The chain is built from TRBV14 and TRBJ2-7; D not certain. V lost 0 bases, J lost 3 bases, and 12 bases lay in between. CDR1 is SGHDN and CDR2 is FVKESK in the germline V gene. The CDR3 is made up of 15 amino acids. CDR3 amino acids: CASSQEKALSYEQYF. In DNA, the CDR3 is TGTGCCAGCAGCCAAGAAAAGGCGCTTAGCTACGAGCAGTACTTC.

The chain links TRBV6-5 to TRBJ2-3; D could derive from TRBD1 or TRBD2 (6 bases each). CDR3 length: 15 amino acids. Trimming removed 0 bases at V and 1 base at J, with 8 bases between. Germline CDR1 MNHEY, CDR2 SVGAGI. The CDR3 sequence is CASSYSGGRTDTQYF. CDR3 bases: TGTGCCAGCAGTTACTCTGGGGGGCGCACAGATACGCAGTATTTT.

V and J are TRBV6-5 and TRBJ2-5, with D tentatively TRBD2 (5 bases). The CDR3 runs to 16 residues. Germline CDR1 MNHEY, CDR2 SVGAGI. V was shortened by 4 bases and J by 5 bases, with 20 bases between the two germline ends. Written as DNA, the CDR3 is TGTGCCAGCAGTTCCACCCCCGCTCGGGGTCGGGAGACCCAGTACTTC. Amino acid sequence: CASSSTPARGRETQYF.

The rearrangement joins TRBV5-6 to TRBJ2-1, with TRBD1 matching over 7 bases. J lost 2 bases, V lost 0 bases, and 5 bases had no gene match. CDR3 length equals 16 residues. The germline gives CDR1 SGHDT, CDR2 YYEEEE. The CDR3 region is CASSLVGGYTYNEQFF. The CDR3, as DNA: TGTGCCAGCAGCTTGGTAGGGGGCTATACCTACAATGAGCAGTTCTTC. The complete variable domain, with remaining parts taken from reference TRBV5-6 and TRBJ2-1, reads DAGVTQSPTHLIKTRGQQVTLRCSPKSGHDTVSWYQQALGQGPQFIFQYYEEEERQRGNFPDRFSGHQFPNYSSELNVNALLLGDSALYLCASSLVGGYTYNEQFFGPGTRLTVL.

V usage is TRBV13 and J usage is TRBJ2-7; 10 positions agree with TRBD2. Germline CDR1 is PRHDT and CDR2 is FYEKMQ (reference sequence). The junction had 12 bases not matched to a gene; V was cut back by 5 bases and J by 5 bases. The CDR3 totals 16 residues. The CDR3 DNA follows: TGTGCCAGCAGCGTAATAGCGGGAGGTACTGGCCACGAGCAGTACTTC. Protein product: CASSVIAGGTGHEQYF.

V and J are TRBV2 and TRBJ2-7, with a weak D call TRBD2 (6 bases). The CDR3 sequence is 17 residues long. V was shortened by 6 bases and J by 4 bases, with 25 bases between the two germline ends. The germline CDR1 and CDR2 sequences are SNHLY and FYNNEI. Here the CDR3 DNA reads TGTGCCAGCAGCACGCCGGGAGATATAGGACACAAATACGAGCAGTACTTC. Translating it yields CASSTPGDIGHKYEQYF.

Concerning this clone itself: Other DNA sequences in the sample encode the same CDR3. The V gene is TRBV19, the J gene TRBJ1-1; D unclear. Germline CDR1 reads LNHDA; CDR2 reads SQIVND (reference sequence). The CDR3 runs 13 residues. The V and J ends lost 0 bases and 5 bases respectively, with 7 bases between them. The DNA for the CDR3 is TGTGCCAGTAGTATAGATCTCGAGACTGAAGCTTTCTTT. As protein: CASSIDLETEAFF.

The chain carries TRBV14 and TRBJ2-7; 14 bases match TRBD2. The CDR3 covers 16 residues. Trimming removed 2 bases from V and 4 bases from J; junction bases left unmatched: 4. The germline V gene has CDR1 SGHDN and CDR2 FVKESK. This CDR3 is CASSQSGLAGVYEQYF. The CDR3 coding sequence is TGTGCCAGCAGCCAATCGGGACTAGCGGGAGTTTACGAGCAGTACTTC.

For the CDR3, the DNA is TGTGCCAGCAGCTTGGTGGGGACTTGGGCGGGAGGCGATGAGCAGTTCTTC. Residues: CASSLVGTWAGGDEQFF. The chain recombines TRBV5-4 with TRBJ2-1; 8 bases fit TRBD2. This CDR3 is 17 amino acids long. Germline CDR1 is SGHNT and CDR2 is YYREEE (reference sequence). V shed 0 bases, J shed 8 bases, and the junction held 13 bases outside the gene matches.

The CDR3: CASSQDSYGYTF. The DNA for the CDR3 is TGTGCCAGTAGCCAAGACAGCTATGGCTACACCTTC. J is TRBJ1-2 and V is TRBV19; possible D gene TRBD1, 5 bases. The CDR3 totals 12 residues. V was shortened by 6 bases and J by 4 bases, with 9 bases between the two germline ends. Germline loops: CDR1 LNHDA, CDR2 SQIVND (reference sequence).

V is TRBV11-2 and J is TRBJ1-1; D is uncertain. The ends were cut back, 4 bases at V and 4 bases at J, with 10 bases in the middle. The CDR3 spans 13 residues. The germline CDR1 and CDR2 sequences are SGHAT and FQNNGV. The CDR3 sequence is CASSSFPSTEAFF. The CDR3 DNA reads TGTGCCAGCAGCTCCTTCCCTTCCACTGAAGCTTTCTTT.

V is TRBV7-9 and J is TRBJ2-7; 8 bases agree with TRBD1. The V and J ends lost 5 bases and 1 base, in that order; junction bases with no gene match: 10. The CDR3 contains 16 residues. CDR1 is SEHNR and CDR2 is FQNEAQ in the germline V gene (reference sequence). For the CDR3, the DNA is TGTGCCAGCAGCCCGGCCTACGGGACAGGATCCTACGAGCAGTACTTC. It encodes CASSPAYGTGSYEQYF.

The gene calls are TRBV14 and TRBJ2-3; D gene ambiguous. Trimming cost V 0 bases and J 7 bases, with 20 bases left between them. CDR1 SGHDN and CDR2 FVKESK come from the germline V gene. The CDR3 contains 17 residues. The CDR3 reads CASSQDSRRGPTNTQYF. In nucleotides, the CDR3 is TGTGCCAGCAGCCAAGATTCGAGGCGTGGGCCCACGAATACGCAGTATTTT.

CDR3 protein: CASSLWGLGTDTQYF. The CDR3 DNA sequence: TGTGCCAGCAGTTTATGGGGGCTAGGCACAGATACGCAGTATTTT. The chain joins TRBV28 to TRBJ2-3; D may be TRBD1 (5 bases). In germline, CDR1 is MDHEN, CDR2 SYDVKM. The germline V and J ends were trimmed by 0 bases and 1 base, with 8 bases remaining between them. The CDR3 totals 15 residues.

V and J are TRBV19 and TRBJ2-6; maybe TRBD1 (6 bases). Germline CDR1 reads LNHDA; CDR2 reads SQIVND (reference sequence). With 6 bases removed from V and 2 bases from J, the gap between germline ends came to 14 bases. The CDR3 covers 16 residues. The CDR3 DNA is TGTGCCAGTAGACGCCGGACAGAAGCTGGGGCCAACGTCCTGACTTTC. Translation gives CASRRRTEAGANVLTF.

On this clone itself: Other DNA sequences in this specimen translate into the identical CDR3. This chain links TRBV27 with TRBJ1-1, with D tentatively TRBD1 (5 bases). Looked up from germline, CDR1 is MNHEY and CDR2 is SMNVEV (reference sequence). The CDR3 totals 14 residues. V lost 6 bases to trimming and J lost 1 base, with 12 bases between them. CDR3: CASSLRGPNTEAFF. CDR3 in DNA: TGTGCCAGCAGCTTGAGGGGACCGAACACTGAAGCTTTCTTT.

The genes are TRBV7-7 and TRBJ2-1; a weak D match, TRBD1 (5 bases). The CDR3 extends over 15 amino acids. Germline V lookup: CDR1 SSHAT, CDR2 FNYEAQ (reference sequence). The ends were cut back, 5 bases at V and 5 bases at J, with 16 bases in the middle. CDR3 sequence reads: CASSLNADSHNEQFF. The CDR3, as DNA: TGTGCCAGCAGCCTCAATGCTGACAGTCACAATGAGCAGTTCTTC. The variable domain in full, completed from reference TRBV7-7 and TRBJ2-1, reads GAGVSQSPRYKVTKRGQDVTLRCDPISSHATLYWYQQALGQGPEFLTYFNYEAQPDKSGLPSDRFSAERPEGSISTLTIQRTEQRDSAMYRCASSLNADSHNEQFFGPGTRLTVL.

The chain carries TRBV28 and TRBJ2-1; 7 nucleotides align to TRBD2. The CDR3 spans 14 residues. Unmatched junction bases numbered 10, after V lost 5 bases and J lost 9 bases. Germline V gene sequence: CDR1 MDHEN, CDR2 SYDVKM. Written as DNA, the CDR3 is TGTGCCAGCAGTATACCCGGGGGGAGAGGTGAGCAGTTCTTC. This sequence encodes CASSIPGGRGEQFF.

The rearrangement uses TRBV4-1 and TRBJ1-2; D unclear. Trimming pared 0 bases from V and 4 bases from J, leaving 6 bases between. This CDR3 is 13 amino acids long. The germline V gene encodes CDR1 MGHRA and CDR2 YSYEKL. CDR3 sequence reads: CASSQEIGYGYTF. In DNA form, the CDR3 reads TGCGCCAGCAGCCAAGAGATCGGCTATGGCTACACCTTC.

The CDR3 loop is CASSSPITGGEAFF. The CDR3 DNA reads as TGCGCCAGCAGCTCCCCTATTACAGGGGGAGAAGCTTTCTTT. The genes are TRBV5-1 and TRBJ1-1, with 8 positions matching TRBD1. The CDR3 is 14 amino acids. V lost 3 bases, J lost 8 bases, and 9 bases stayed unmatched. The germline V gene encodes CDR1 SGHRS and CDR2 YFSETQ.

The CDR3 spells CASRSGTSAYNEQFF. CDR3 nucleotides: TGTGCCAGCAGGTCCGGGACTAGCGCGTACAATGAGCAGTTCTTC. The chain couples TRBV2 to TRBJ2-1; TRBD2 matches at 10 bases. Germline V CDR1 and CDR2: SNHLY, FYNNEI. The CDR3 covers 15 residues. V lost 6 bases, J lost 4 bases, and 6 bases stayed unmatched.

The chain uses TRBV9 and TRBJ1-5; D unclear. V dropped 4 bases and J dropped 2 bases, with 7 bases sitting between them. Germline CDR1 and CDR2: SGDLS and YYNGEE. The CDR3 extends over 13 amino acids. The CDR3 spells CASSPYGNQPQHF. The CDR3, as DNA: TGTGCCAGCAGCCCATATGGCAATCAGCCCCAGCATTTT.